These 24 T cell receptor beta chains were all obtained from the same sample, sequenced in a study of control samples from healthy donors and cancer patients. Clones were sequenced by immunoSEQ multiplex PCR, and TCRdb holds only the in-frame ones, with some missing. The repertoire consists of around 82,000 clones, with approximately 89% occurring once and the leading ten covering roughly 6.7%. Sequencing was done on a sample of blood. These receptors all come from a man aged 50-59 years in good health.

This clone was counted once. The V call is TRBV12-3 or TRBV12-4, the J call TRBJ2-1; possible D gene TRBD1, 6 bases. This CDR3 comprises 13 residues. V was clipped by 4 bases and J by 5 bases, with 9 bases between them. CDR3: CASSSRGNNEQFF. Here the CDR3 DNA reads TGTGCCAGCAGTTCTAGGGGGAACAATGAGCAGTTCTTC.

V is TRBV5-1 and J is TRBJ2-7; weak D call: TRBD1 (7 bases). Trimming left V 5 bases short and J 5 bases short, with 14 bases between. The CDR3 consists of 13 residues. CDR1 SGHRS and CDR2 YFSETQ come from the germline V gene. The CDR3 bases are TGCGCCAGCAGATTCAGGGGGGTCGACGAGCAGTACTTC. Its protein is CASRFRGVDEQYF.

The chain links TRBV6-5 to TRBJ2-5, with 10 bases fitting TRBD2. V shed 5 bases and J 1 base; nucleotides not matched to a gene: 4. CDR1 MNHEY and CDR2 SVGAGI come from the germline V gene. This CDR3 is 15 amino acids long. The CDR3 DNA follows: TGTGCCAGCAGTCAGCGGGAGGGGGTCCAAGAGACCCAGTACTTC. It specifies CASSQREGVQETQYF.

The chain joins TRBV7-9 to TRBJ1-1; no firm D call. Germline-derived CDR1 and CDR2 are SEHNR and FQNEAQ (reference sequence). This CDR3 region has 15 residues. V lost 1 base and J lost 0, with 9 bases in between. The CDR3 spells CASSLEGGLNTEAFF. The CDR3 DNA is TGTGCCAGCAGCTTAGAAGGCGGACTGAACACTGAAGCTTTCTTT.

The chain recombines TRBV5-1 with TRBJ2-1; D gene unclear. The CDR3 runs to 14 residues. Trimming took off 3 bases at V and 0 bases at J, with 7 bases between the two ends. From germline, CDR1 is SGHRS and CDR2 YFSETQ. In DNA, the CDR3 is TGCGCCAGCAGCTCCATGAGCTCCTACAATGAGCAGTTCTTC. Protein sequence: CASSSMSSYNEQFF.

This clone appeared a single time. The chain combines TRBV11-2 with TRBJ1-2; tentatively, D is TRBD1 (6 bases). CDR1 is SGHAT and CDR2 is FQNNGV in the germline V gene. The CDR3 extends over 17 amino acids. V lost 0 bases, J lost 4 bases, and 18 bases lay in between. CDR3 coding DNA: TGTGCCAGCAGCTTAGAAGGGGACCGGGGGCTGGTCTATGGCTACACCTTC. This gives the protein CASSLEGDRGLVYGYTF.

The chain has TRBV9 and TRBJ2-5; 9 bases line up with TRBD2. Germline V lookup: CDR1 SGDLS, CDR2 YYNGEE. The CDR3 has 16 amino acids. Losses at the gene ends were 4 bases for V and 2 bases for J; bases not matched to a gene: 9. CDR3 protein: CASSLRGSGGQETQYF. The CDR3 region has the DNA TGTGCCAGCAGCCTTCGTGGTAGCGGGGGACAAGAGACCCAGTACTTC.

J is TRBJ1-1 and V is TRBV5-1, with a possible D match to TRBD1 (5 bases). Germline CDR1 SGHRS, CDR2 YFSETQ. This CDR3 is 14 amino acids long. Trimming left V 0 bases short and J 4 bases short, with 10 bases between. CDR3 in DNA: TGCGCCAGCAGCTTGGACAGGCCGGGCACTGAAGCTTTCTTT. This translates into CASSLDRPGTEAFF.

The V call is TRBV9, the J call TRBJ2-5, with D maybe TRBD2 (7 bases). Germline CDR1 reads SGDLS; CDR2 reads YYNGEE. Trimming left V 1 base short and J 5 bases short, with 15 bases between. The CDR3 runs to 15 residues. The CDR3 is CASSVTRGAWETQYF. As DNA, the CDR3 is TGTGCCAGCAGCGTAACTCGGGGGGCCTGGGAGACCCAGTACTTC.

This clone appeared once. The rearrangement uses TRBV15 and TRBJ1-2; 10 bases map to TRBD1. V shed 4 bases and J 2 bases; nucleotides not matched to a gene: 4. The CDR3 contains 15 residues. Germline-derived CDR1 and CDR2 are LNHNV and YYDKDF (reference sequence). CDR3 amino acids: CATSNDRGLNYGYTF. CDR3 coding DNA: TGTGCCACCAGCAACGACAGGGGGCTAAACTATGGCTACACCTTC.

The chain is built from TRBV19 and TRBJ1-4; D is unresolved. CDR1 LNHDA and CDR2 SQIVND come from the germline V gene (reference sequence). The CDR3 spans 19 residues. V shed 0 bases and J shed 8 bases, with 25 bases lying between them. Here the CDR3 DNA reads TGTGCCAGTAGTATAGATTGGCCAGCCCCAAGTTTGATTGGGGAAAAACTGTTTTTT. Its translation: CASSIDWPAPSLIGEKLFF.

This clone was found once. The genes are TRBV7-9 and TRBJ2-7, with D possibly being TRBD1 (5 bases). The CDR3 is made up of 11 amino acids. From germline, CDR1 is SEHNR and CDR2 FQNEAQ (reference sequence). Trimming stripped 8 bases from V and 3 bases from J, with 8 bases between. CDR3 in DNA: TGTGCCAGCGTAGACAGCTACGAGCAGTACTTC. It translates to CASVDSYEQYF.

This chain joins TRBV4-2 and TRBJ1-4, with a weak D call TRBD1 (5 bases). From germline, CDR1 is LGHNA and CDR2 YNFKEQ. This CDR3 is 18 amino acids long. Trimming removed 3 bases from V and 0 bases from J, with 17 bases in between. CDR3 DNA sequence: TGTGCCAGCAGCCAGGAACAGGTGCTTTTACCAACTAATGAAAAACTGTTTTTT. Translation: CASSQEQVLLPTNEKLFF.

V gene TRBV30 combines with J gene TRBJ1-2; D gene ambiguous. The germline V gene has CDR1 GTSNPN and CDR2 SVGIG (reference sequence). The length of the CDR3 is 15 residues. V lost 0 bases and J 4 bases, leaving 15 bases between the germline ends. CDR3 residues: CAWSVSLPEFYGYTF. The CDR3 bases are TGTGCCTGGAGTGTCAGCCTCCCGGAGTTCTATGGCTACACCTTC.

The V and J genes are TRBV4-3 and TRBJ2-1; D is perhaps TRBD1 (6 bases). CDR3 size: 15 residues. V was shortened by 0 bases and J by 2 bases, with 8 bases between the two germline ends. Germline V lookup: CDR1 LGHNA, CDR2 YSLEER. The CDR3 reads CASSQETGTYNEQFF. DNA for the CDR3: TGCGCCAGCAGCCAAGAGACAGGAACCTACAATGAGCAGTTCTTC.

This CDR3 is CASSPSTTGASTDTQYF. In DNA, the CDR3 is TGTGCCAGCAGCCCTTCCACCACTGGGGCTAGCACAGATACGCAGTATTTT. The V call is TRBV7-9, the J call TRBJ2-3; D is possibly TRBD1 (5 bases). V lost 5 bases and J 0 bases, leaving 18 bases between the germline ends. This CDR3 spans 17 amino acids. Germline assignment: CDR1 SEHNR and CDR2 FQNEAQ (reference sequence).

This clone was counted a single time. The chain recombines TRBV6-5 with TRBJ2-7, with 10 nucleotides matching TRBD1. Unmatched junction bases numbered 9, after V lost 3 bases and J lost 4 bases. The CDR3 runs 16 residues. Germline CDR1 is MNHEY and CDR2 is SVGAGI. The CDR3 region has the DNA TGTGCCAGCAGTTATCCGTTGACAGGGGGCAGATACGAGCAGTACTTC. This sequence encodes CASSYPLTGGRYEQYF.

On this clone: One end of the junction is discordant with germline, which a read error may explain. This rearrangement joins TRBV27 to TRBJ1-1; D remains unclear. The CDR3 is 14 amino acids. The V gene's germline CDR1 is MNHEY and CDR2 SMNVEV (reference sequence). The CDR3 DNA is TGTGCCGGCAGTTTAGCCGACAAGAACACTGAAGCTTTCTTT. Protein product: CAGSLADKNTEAFF.

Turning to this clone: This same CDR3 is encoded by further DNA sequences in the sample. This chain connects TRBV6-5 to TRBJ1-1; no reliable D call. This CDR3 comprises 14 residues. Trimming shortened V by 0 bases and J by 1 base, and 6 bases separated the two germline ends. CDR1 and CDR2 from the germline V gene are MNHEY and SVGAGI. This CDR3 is CASSYSRSNTEAFF. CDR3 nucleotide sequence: TGTGCCAGCAGTTACTCGAGATCGAACACTGAAGCTTTCTTT.

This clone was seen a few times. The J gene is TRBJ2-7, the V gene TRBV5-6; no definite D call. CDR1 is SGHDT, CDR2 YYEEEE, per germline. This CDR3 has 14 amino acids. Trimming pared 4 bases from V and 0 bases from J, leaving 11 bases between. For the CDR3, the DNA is TGTGCCAGCAGCCCAAACATCTTCTCCTACGAGCAGTACTTC. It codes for CASSPNIFSYEQYF.

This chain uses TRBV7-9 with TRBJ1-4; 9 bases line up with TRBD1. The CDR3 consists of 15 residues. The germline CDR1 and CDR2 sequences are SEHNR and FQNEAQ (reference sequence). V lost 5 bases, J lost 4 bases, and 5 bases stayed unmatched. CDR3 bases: TGTGCCAGCAGCCCAGGGGACAGGGATAATGAAAAACTGTTTTTT. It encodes CASSPGDRDNEKLFF.

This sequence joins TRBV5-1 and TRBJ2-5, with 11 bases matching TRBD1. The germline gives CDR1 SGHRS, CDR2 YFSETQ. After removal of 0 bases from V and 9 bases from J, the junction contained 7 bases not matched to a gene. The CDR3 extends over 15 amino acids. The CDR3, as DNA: TGCGCCAGCAGCTTGGGGGGACAGGGGGTCCAAGCCCAGTACTTC. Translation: CASSLGGQGVQAQYF.

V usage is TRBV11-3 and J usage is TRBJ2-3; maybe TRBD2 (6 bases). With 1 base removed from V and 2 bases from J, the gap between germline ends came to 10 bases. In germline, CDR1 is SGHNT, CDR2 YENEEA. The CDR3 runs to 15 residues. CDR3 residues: CASSLGGVITDTQYF. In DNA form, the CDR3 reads TGTGCCAGCAGCTTAGGGGGGGTTATCACAGATACGCAGTATTTT.

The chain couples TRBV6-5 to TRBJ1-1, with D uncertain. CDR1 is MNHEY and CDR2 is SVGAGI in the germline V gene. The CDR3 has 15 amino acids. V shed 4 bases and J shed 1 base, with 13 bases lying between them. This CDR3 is CASSSVLSENTEAFF. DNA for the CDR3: TGTGCCAGCAGTTCAGTGCTCTCAGAGAACACTGAAGCTTTCTTT.